A selection of T cell receptor beta chains follows, all from one sample in a study of regulatory T cells in long-lasting Graves disease. TCRdb itself ran the multiplex PCR reads through MiXCR, one entry per CDR3 protein. Of 360,000 or so distinct CDR3 sequences in the sample, 12% were seen once. These data were also reused for a study on T cells in Graves' hyperthyroidism and ophthalmopathy.

The material sequenced was peripheral blood mononuclear cells (PBMCs), taken at new diagnosis, from a patient treated with antithyroid drugs. The receptors originated from a woman between 18 and 29 years old with Graves disease. Each CDR3 is given with its conserved first and last residue. The order of the fields is V gene, CDR3 protein.

>TRBV20-1
CSASSYWTSEYSADTQYF
>TRBV5-4
CASSLWTTNTEAFF
>TRBV25-1
CASSERRQGHANTGELFF
>TRBV20-1
CSAIPGPSTETQYF
>TRBV4-1
CASSQGDPGQGFEQFF
>TRBV10-3
CAISGSGPMNTEAFF
>TRBV5-1
CASSLLGVVDYEQYF
>TRBV5-6
CASSLGLGVLTEQYF
>TRBV28
CASRPGDQGYTF
>TRBV10-3
CAIDSGGRGTGELFF
>TRBV28
CASSFWAHYGYTF
>TRBV10-3
CAISAFSPGQTYGYTF
>TRBV6-1
CASSGEGGAVSNQPQHF
>TRBV29-1
CSVVSKGAGEKLFF
>TRBV19
CASSILSPVGQSNQPQHF
>TRBV18
CASSQRAANTEAFF